These 21 T cell receptor beta chains came from one sample sequenced in a study of PD-1 blockade in classical Hodgkin lymphoma. Following autologous stem cell transplantation, relapse occurred in every patient, and exposure to brentuximab vedotin varied. TCRdb keeps only in-frame clones here, not all; method: immunoSEQ multiplex PCR. In the table there are tens of thousands of clones, around nine tenths of which are singletons. Sequenced here: peripheral blood mononuclear cells (PBMCs), sampled at baseline. These receptors all stem from a human donor with classical Hodgkin lymphoma.

The chain recombines TRBV10-1 with TRBJ2-7; D remains unclear. Trimming cost V 2 bases and J 3 bases, with 8 bases left between them. The length of the CDR3 is 13 residues. Germline CDR1 reads WNHNN; CDR2 reads SYGVQD (reference sequence). CDR3 sequence: CASSERKDYEQYF. The CDR3 DNA sequence: TGCGCCAGCAGTGAGAGGAAGGACTACGAGCAGTACTTC.

This clone has a handful of counts. This CDR3 is also generated by other DNA sequences in the sample. The chain links TRBV11-2 to TRBJ2-7; 7 bases agree with TRBD1. The trim removed 0 bases at V and 7 bases at J, leaving 3 bases unmatched. The CDR3 is 13 amino acids. CDR1 is SGHAT and CDR2 is FQNNGV in the germline V gene. CDR3 in amino acids: CASSLEGGLEQYF. The CDR3, as DNA: TGTGCCAGCAGCTTAGAAGGGGGCCTGGAGCAGTACTTC. The whole variable domain, filled in from reference TRBV11-2 and TRBJ2-7, reads EAGVAQSPRYKIIEKRQSVAFWCNPISGHATLYWYQQILGQGPKLLIQFQNNGVVDDSQLPKDRFSAERLKGVDSTLKIQPAKLEDSAVYLCASSLEGGLEQYFGPGTRLTVT.

The CDR3 loop reads CASSDWGDEKLFF. CDR3 coding DNA: TGTGCCAGCAGTGATTGGGGGGATGAAAAACTGTTTTTT. This chain uses TRBV25-1 with TRBJ1-4; D possibly corresponds to TRBD1 (5 bases). V lost 3 bases and J 6 bases, leaving 8 bases between the germline ends. The CDR3 covers 13 residues. Germline V gene lookup returns CDR1 MGHDK and CDR2 SYGVNS. Using reference TRBV25-1 and TRBJ1-4 for the parts outside the CDR3, the full variable domain is EADIYQTPRYLVIGTGKKITLECSQTMGHDKMYWYQQDPGMELHLIHYSYGVNSTEKGDLSSESTVSRIRTEHFPLTLESARPSHTSQYLCASSDWGDEKLFFGSGTQLSVL.

The CDR3 DNA is TGTGCCAGCAGCACCAGGGTTGAAAAACTGTTTTTT. This translates into CASSTRVEKLFF. The chain has TRBV28 and TRBJ1-4; D perhaps matches TRBD1 (5 bases). Deletions cut 6 bases from V and 7 bases from J, with 9 bases between. This CDR3 region has 12 residues. Germline values: CDR1 MDHEN, CDR2 SYDVKM.

The chain couples TRBV6-1 to TRBJ2-1; tentative D call: TRBD1 (5 bases). Trimming left V 3 bases short and J 3 bases short, with 18 bases between. The CDR3 sequence is 17 residues long. Germline CDR1 MNHNS, CDR2 SASEGT. CDR3 amino acids: CASSELARQKNYNEQFF. The CDR3 DNA follows: TGTGCCAGCAGTGAGTTAGCCCGACAGAAGAACTACAATGAGCAGTTCTTC.

The chain links TRBV28 to TRBJ2-7; no clear D. This CDR3 region has 13 residues. Germline lookup yields CDR1 MDHEN and CDR2 SYDVKM. Trimming removed 5 bases at V and 0 bases at J, with 8 bases between. The CDR3 loop is CASSPPSSYEQYF. The CDR3 bases are TGTGCCAGCAGTCCCCCGAGCTCCTACGAGCAGTACTTC.

The chain uses TRBV27 and TRBJ1-5, with 7 bases aligning to TRBD1. The length of the CDR3 is 16 residues. The V segment lost 3 bases and the J segment 2 bases; nucleotides outside the gene matches: 7. Germline CDR1 reads MNHEY; CDR2 reads SMNVEV (reference sequence). CDR3 residues: CASSFEGGAGNQPQHF. In DNA, the CDR3 is TGTGCCAGCAGTTTCGAAGGGGGCGCAGGCAATCAGCCCCAGCATTTT.

This rearrangement joins TRBV19 to TRBJ1-5; tentatively, D is TRBD1 (6 bases). There are 14 residues in the CDR3. Trimming cost V 8 bases and J 2 bases, with 13 bases left between them. CDR1 and CDR2 from the germline V gene are LNHDA and SQIVND (reference sequence). For the CDR3, the DNA is TGTGCCAGTGATGGGGGCGTGGGCAATCAGCCCCAGCATTTT. This translates into CASDGGVGNQPQHF.

J is TRBJ1-1 and V is TRBV19; D uncertain. Looked up from germline, CDR1 is LNHDA and CDR2 is SQIVND (reference sequence). Trimming pared 1 base from V and 1 base from J, leaving 13 bases between. The CDR3 sequence is 16 residues long. In nucleotides, the CDR3 is TGTGCCAGTAGTATAGTGATTAGGGCCCAGAACACTGAAGCTTTCTTT. Residues: CASSIVIRAQNTEAFF.

The rearrangement joins TRBV19 to TRBJ2-7, with D perhaps matching TRBD1 (5 bases). The CDR3 is 15 amino acids. The V and J ends lost 3 bases and 4 bases respectively, with 16 bases between them. Per the germline V gene, CDR1 is LNHDA and CDR2 is SQIVND (reference sequence). CDR3 coding DNA: TGTGCCAGTAGTATCGGTCAGGGCTTTTGGTACGAGCAGTACTTC. This translates into CASSIGQGFWYEQYF.

The chain carries TRBV28 and TRBJ2-2; maybe TRBD2 (6 bases). Germline V lookup: CDR1 MDHEN, CDR2 SYDVKM. V was shortened by 4 bases and J by 3 bases, with 15 bases between the two germline ends. CDR3 length equals 16 residues. The CDR3 spells CASSSTGTYDTGELFF. CDR3 coding DNA: TGTGCCAGCAGTTCCACCGGGACTTACGACACCGGGGAGCTGTTTTTT.

This chain connects TRBV15 to TRBJ2-5, with a weak D call TRBD2 (6 bases). The length of the CDR3 is 14 residues. Germline CDR1 and CDR2: LNHNV and YYDKDF (reference sequence). V shed 1 base and J shed 5 bases, with 11 bases lying between them. The CDR3 DNA follows: TGTGCCACCAGCAGAGTCGGCGGGATTGAGACCCAGTACTTC. Translating it yields CATSRVGGIETQYF.

J is TRBJ2-3 and V is TRBV4-1; D remains ambiguous. CDR3 size: 18 residues. Trimming removed 6 bases at V and 1 base at J, with 23 bases between. The germline CDR1 and CDR2 sequences are MGHRA and YSYEKL. This chain's CDR3 is CASSPLGRNYPGTDTQYF. The CDR3 nucleotides read TGCGCCAGCAGTCCCTTGGGCCGAAATTACCCTGGCACAGATACGCAGTATTTT.

The chain combines TRBV10-1 with TRBJ2-3; 8 bases map to TRBD2. J gave up 3 bases and V 6 bases, and 8 bases lay outside the gene matches. CDR3 length equals 15 residues. The V gene's germline CDR1 is WNHNN and CDR2 SYGVQD (reference sequence). The CDR3 region is CASSASAGATDTQYF. The CDR3 coding sequence is TGCGCCAGCAGCGCCTCAGCGGGAGCGACAGATACGCAGTATTTT.

The chain joins TRBV7-2 to TRBJ1-5, with D possibly being TRBD1 (5 bases). Germline V gives CDR1 SGHTA, CDR2 FQGNSA. Trimming cost V 3 bases and J 4 bases, with 7 bases left between them. The CDR3 is made up of 13 amino acids. The DNA for the CDR3 is TGTGCCAGCAGCTTTGGGACGAATCAGCCCCAGCATTTT. Its protein product is CASSFGTNQPQHF.

The chain couples TRBV4-1 to TRBJ1-3; 9 nucleotides align to TRBD1. In germline, CDR1 is MGHRA, CDR2 YSYEKL. This CDR3 is built from 16 residues. V gave up 4 bases and J gave up 2 bases; unmatched junction bases: 6. CDR3: CASSLGQGKAGNTIYF. In DNA, the CDR3 is TGCGCCAGCAGCCTAGGACAGGGGAAGGCTGGAAACACCATATATTTT.

The V gene is TRBV7-2, the J gene TRBJ2-2, with a possible D match to TRBD1 (8 bases). The germline gives CDR1 SGHTA, CDR2 FQGNSA. V was pared by 7 bases and J by 5 bases, with 17 bases between. The CDR3 is made up of 15 amino acids. Here the CDR3 DNA reads TGTGCCAGCACACGAGACAGGGGAGGGACCGGGGAGCTGTTTTTT. Translated, it gives CASTRDRGGTGELFF.

This chain links TRBV6-5 with TRBJ1-2; D may be TRBD1 (6 bases). V lost 5 bases and J lost 5, with 18 bases in between. The CDR3 is 15 residues long. Per the germline V gene, CDR1 is MNHEY and CDR2 is SVGAGI. This chain's CDR3 is CASSRKNRAEYGYTF. DNA of the CDR3: TGTGCCAGCAGTCGGAAGAACAGGGCCGAGTATGGCTACACCTTC.

This clone was recorded a few times. The genes are TRBV7-9 and TRBJ1-1, with 7 bases that match TRBD1. Germline values: CDR1 SEHNR, CDR2 FQNEAQ (reference sequence). V gave up 4 bases and J gave up 4 bases; unmatched junction bases: 6. The length of the CDR3 is 14 residues. The CDR3 loop reads CASSYTGVTTEAFF. DNA for the CDR3: TGTGCCAGCAGCTATACAGGGGTCACCACTGAAGCTTTCTTT.

V is TRBV5-1 and J is TRBJ2-3; D might be TRBD2 (5 bases). Germline V CDR1 and CDR2: SGHRS, YFSETQ. The CDR3 totals 13 residues. V lost 4 bases to trimming and J lost 2 bases, with 8 bases between them. The CDR3 loop is CASSPDFTDTQYF. The CDR3 DNA sequence: TGCGCCAGCAGCCCGGACTTCACAGATACGCAGTATTTT.

This clone came up once. This chain joins TRBV2 and TRBJ1-4; unclear D gene. The germline V and J ends were trimmed by 8 bases and 1 base, with 8 bases remaining between them. This CDR3 is built from 13 residues. Germline CDR1 is SNHLY and CDR2 is FYNNEI. The CDR3 loop reads CASSLETNEKLFF. CDR3 nucleotide sequence: TGTGCCAGCTCTTTGGAAACTAATGAAAAACTGTTTTTT.